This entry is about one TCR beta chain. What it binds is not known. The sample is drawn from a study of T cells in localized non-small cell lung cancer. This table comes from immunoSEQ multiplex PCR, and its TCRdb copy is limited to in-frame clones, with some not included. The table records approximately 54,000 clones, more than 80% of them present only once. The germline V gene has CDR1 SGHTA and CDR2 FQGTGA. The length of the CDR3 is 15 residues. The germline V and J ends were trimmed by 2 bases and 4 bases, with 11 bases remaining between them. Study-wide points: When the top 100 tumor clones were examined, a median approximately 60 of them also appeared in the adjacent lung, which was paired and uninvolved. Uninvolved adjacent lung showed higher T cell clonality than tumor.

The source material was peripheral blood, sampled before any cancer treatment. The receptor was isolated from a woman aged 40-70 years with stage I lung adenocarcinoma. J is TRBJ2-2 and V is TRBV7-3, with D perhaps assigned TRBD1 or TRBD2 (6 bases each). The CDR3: CASSLAGTRTGELFF. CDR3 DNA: TGTGCCAGCAGCTTAGCGGGGACACGCACCGGGGAGCTGTTTTTT.